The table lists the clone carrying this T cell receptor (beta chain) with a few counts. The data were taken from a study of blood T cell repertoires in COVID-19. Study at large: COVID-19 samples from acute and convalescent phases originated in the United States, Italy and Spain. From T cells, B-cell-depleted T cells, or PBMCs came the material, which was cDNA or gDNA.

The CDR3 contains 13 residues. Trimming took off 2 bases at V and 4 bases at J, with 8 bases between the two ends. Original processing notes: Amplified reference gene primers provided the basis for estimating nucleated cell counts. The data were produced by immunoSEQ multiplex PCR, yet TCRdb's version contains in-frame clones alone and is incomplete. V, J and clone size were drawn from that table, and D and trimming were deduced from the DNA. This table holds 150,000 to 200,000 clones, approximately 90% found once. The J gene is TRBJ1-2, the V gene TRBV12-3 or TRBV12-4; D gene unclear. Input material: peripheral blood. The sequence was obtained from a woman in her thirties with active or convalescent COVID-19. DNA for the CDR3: TGTGCCAGCAGTTTAAGAGGGAGCTATGGCTACACCTTC. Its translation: CASSLRGSYGYTF.